The 7 T cell receptor beta chains below come from one sample, sequenced in a study of blood T cell repertoires in COVID-19. Generated by immunoSEQ multiplex PCR, the TCRdb table keeps only in-frame clones and is missing some. The repertoire holds 97,000 or so clones, with about 85% as singletons. The sample taken for sequencing was peripheral blood. These receptors were obtained from a man aged 50-59 years with active COVID-19.

The chain couples TRBV5-1 to TRBJ1-4; the match to TRBD1 covers 8 bases. The CDR3 consists of 15 residues. V lost 5 bases to trimming and J lost 4 bases; unmatched junction nucleotides: 7. CDR1 is SGHRS, CDR2 YFSETQ, per germline. CDR3 region: CASRTDRGNNEKLFF. As DNA, the CDR3 is TGCGCCAGCAGAACCGACAGGGGAAATAATGAAAAACTGTTTTTT.

The chain employs TRBV2 and TRBJ2-7; 8 bases map to TRBD1. The junction had 7 bases not matched to a gene; V was cut back by 10 bases and J by 2 bases. The CDR3 contains 13 residues. CDR1 is SNHLY, CDR2 FYNNEI, per germline. DNA for the CDR3: TGTGCCACCTCAAAGGGACAGGCCTACGAGCAGTACTTC. Its protein product is CATSKGQAYEQYF.

This chain links TRBV7-5 with TRBJ1-2; the table's TRBD1 call for D was not verified on the DNA. TRBV7-5 is tagged as a pseudogene. The CDR3 has 14 residues. CDR3 amino acids: CARSLKGQGYGYTF. CDR3 bases: TGTGCCAGAAGCCTTAAAGGACAGGGCTATGGCTACACCTTC.

J is TRBJ1-5 and V is TRBV4-1; D possibly corresponds to TRBD1 (5 bases). The CDR3 contains 14 residues. The ends were cut back, 0 bases at V and 7 bases at J, with 10 bases in the middle. The germline CDR1 and CDR2 sequences are MGHRA and YSYEKL. The CDR3 protein is CASSQDGGRQPQHF. DNA of the CDR3: TGCGCCAGCAGCCAAGACGGGGGTCGCCAGCCCCAGCATTTT.

This sequence joins TRBV19 and TRBJ2-5; the match to TRBD2 covers 8 bases. This CDR3 has 14 residues. Germline V gives CDR1 LNHDA, CDR2 SQIVND (reference sequence). The J segment lost 4 bases and the V segment lost 5 bases, leaving 6 bases of the junction unmatched. The CDR3 region is CASSSGGGTETQYF. The CDR3 nucleotides read TGTGCCAGTAGTTCCGGGGGGGGGACAGAGACCCAGTACTTC.

This clone was counted a few times. This chain connects TRBV19 to TRBJ1-3, with D unresolved. The ends were cut back, 5 bases at V and 0 bases at J, with 14 bases in the middle. The CDR3 has 16 residues. Germline CDR1 is LNHDA and CDR2 is SQIVND (reference sequence). CDR3 DNA: TGTGCCAGTAGTTTTCGAGGACTTAGCTCTGGAAACACCATATATTTT. This translates into CASSFRGLSSGNTIYF.

The chain employs TRBV10-3 and TRBJ1-2; D is undetermined. CDR3 length: 14 amino acids. V lost 8 bases to trimming and J lost 0 bases, with 13 bases between them. CDR1 and CDR2 from the germline V gene are ENHRY and SYGVKD. In nucleotides, the CDR3 is TGTGCCATCTTACCGGAGAAGGCTAACTATGGCTACACCTTC. Its protein product is CAILPEKANYGYTF.